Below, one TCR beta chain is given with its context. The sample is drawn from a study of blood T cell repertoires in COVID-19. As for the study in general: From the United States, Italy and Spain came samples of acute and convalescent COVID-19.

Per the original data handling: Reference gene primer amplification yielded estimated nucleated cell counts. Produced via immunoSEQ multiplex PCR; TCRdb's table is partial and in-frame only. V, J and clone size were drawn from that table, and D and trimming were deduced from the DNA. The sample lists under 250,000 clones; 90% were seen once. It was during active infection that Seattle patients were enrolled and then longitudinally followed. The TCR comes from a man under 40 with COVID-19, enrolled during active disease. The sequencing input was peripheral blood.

The CDR3, as DNA: TGTGCCAGCAGTCCCCGCCCCAAGCCTGAAAAACTGTTTTTT. Translated, it gives CASSPRPKPEKLFF. This chain links TRBV27 with TRBJ1-4; no clear D gene. V lost 5 bases and J 7 bases, leaving 14 bases between the germline ends. Germline V gene data show CDR1 as MNHEY and CDR2 as SMNVEV (reference sequence). The CDR3 sequence is 14 residues long.